Listed below are T cell receptor beta chains from one sample, sequenced in a study of Graves' ophthalmopathy and Graves' hyperthyroidism. MiXCR, applied by TCRdb to the multiplex PCR reads, yields one record per CDR3 protein. The sample lists 57,000 or so distinct CDR3 sequences; less than 55% were seen once. Material for sequencing was peripheral blood. Receptors originate from an adult woman with Graves' ophthalmopathy. CDR3s include the opening cysteine and the closing phenylalanine or tryptophan. A D gene is named only where the DNA matches it firmly. Size is stated for part of the rows, as once, few or many counts, or as a class when the clone is expanded.

>.|TRBJ2-7|TRBV20-1|TRBD2
CSASPSGRPRGHEQYF
TGCAGTGCTAGTCCTAGCGGGAGGCCCAGAGGCCACGAGCAGTACTTC
>many|TRBJ2-7|TRBV20-1|.
CSASEVSVYEQYF
TGCAGTGCTAGTGAGGTTTCGGTTTACGAGCAGTACTTC
>.|TRBJ2-3|TRBV6-4|.
CASSDRAEEGDTQYF
TGTGCCAGCAGTGACCGAGCGGAAGAGGGAGATACGCAGTATTTT
>.|TRBJ2-5|TRBV24-1|.
CATSDYFRRDQYF
TGTGCCACCAGTGACTACTTTAGGCGGGACCAGTACTTC
>.|TRBJ1-1|TRBV24-1|.
CATSDPSGRAGSECTEAFF
TGTGCCACCAGTGATCCCAGCGGGAGGGCCGGGAGTGAGTGCACTGAAGCTTTCTTT
>.|TRBJ2-5|TRBV20-1|.
CSASDKIQETQYF
TGCAGTGCTAGTGACAAGATACAAGAGACCCAGTACTTC
>.|TRBJ1-5|TRBV7-8|.
CASSLQGAGQPQHF
TGTGCCAGCAGCTTACAGGGCGCGGGGCAGCCCCAGCATTTT
>many|TRBJ2-1|TRBV29-1|.
CSVDRAGPSNEQFF
TGCAGCGTTGATAGAGCGGGCCCGAGCAATGAGCAGTTCTTC
>.|TRBJ2-7|TRBV7-9|TRBD1
CASSSTGALHEQYF
TGTGCCAGCAGCTCGACAGGGGCGCTTCACGAGCAGTACTTC
>.|TRBJ2-2|TRBV24-1|.
CATRDLFF
TGTGCCACCAGGGACCTGTTTTTT
>medium-sized|TRBJ1-3|TRBV29-1|TRBD1
CSVLPGQGADTIYF
TGCAGCGTTCTCCCGGGACAGGGGGCGGACACCATATATTTT
>many|TRBJ1-1|TRBV28|TRBD1
CASSKGQSMNTEAFF
TGTGCCAGCAGCAAGGGACAGAGCATGAACACTGAAGCTTTCTTT
>.|TRBJ1-1|TRBV10-3|.
CAITNSPRVAEAFF
TGTGCCATCACCAACTCGCCAAGGGTGGCTGAAGCTTTCTTT
>.|TRBJ2-2|TRBV7-9|TRBD1
CASSWDRLTGVLFF
TGTGCCAGCAGCTGGGACAGGCTCACCGGGGTGCTGTTTTTT
>many|TRBJ2-5|TRBV28|TRBD2
CASSTFPTSAQETQYF
TGTGCCAGCAGCACCTTTCCTACTAGCGCCCAAGAGACCCAGTACTTC
>.|TRBJ2-5|TRBV20-1|TRBD2
CSASPPGLAGETQYF
TGCAGTGCTAGCCCCCCGGGACTAGCGGGAGAGACCCAGTACTTC
>once|TRBJ2-5|TRBV20-1|TRBD1
CSVQTGALETQYF
TGCAGTGTTCAAACAGGGGCTTTAGAGACCCAGTACTTC
>many|TRBJ1-2|TRBV20-1|TRBD1
CSATDPGQGNYGYTF
TGCAGTGCTACAGACCCGGGACAGGGGAACTATGGCTACACCTTC
>.|TRBJ1-1|TRBV5-5|.
CASSQVLAGVGGDTEAFF
TGCGCCAGCAGCCAAGTACTAGCGGGAGTAGGCGGGGACACTGAAGCTTTCTTT
>few|TRBJ1-4|TRBV27|.
CASSGLANEKLFF
TGTGCCAGCAGTGGATTAGCAAATGAAAAACTGTTTTTT
>.|TRBJ1-5|TRBV7-8|TRBD1
CASSAGQGGNQPQHF
TGTGCCAGCAGCGCCGGACAGGGAGGTAATCAGCCCCAGCATTTT
>once|TRBJ2-1|TRBV29-1|.
CSVGPRPALNEQFF
TGCAGCGTTGGGCCGCGACCAGCTCTCAATGAGCAGTTCTTC
>medium-sized|TRBJ1-2|TRBV25-1|.
CASSEPGRNYGYTF
TGTGCCAGCAGTGAACCGGGGAGGAACTATGGCTACACCTTC
>many|TRBJ2-2|TRBV3-1|.
CASSQVVGELFF
TGTGCCAGCAGCCAAGTGGTCGGGGAGCTGTTTTTT
>few|TRBJ2-1|TRBV27|TRBD2
CASRPPRGSYNEQFF
TGTGCCAGTAGACCCCCGCGGGGGTCCTACAATGAGCAGTTCTTC
>many|TRBJ1-1|TRBV9|.
CASSGGGTEAFF
TGTGCCAGCAGCGGGGGGGGCACTGAAGCTTTCTTT
>.|TRBJ1-1|TRBV20-1|.
CSAPRPGPVDTEAFF
TGCAGTGCTCCCCGCCCGGGACCGGTCGACACTGAAGCTTTCTTT
>.|TRBJ2-1|TRBV19|TRBD2
CASSGRTSGRNEQFF
TGTGCCAGTAGTGGGAGGACTAGCGGGCGCAATGAGCAGTTCTTC
>many|TRBJ1-6|TRBV6-5|TRBD1
CASSLDRVGSPLHF
TGTGCCAGCAGTTTAGACAGGGTGGGTTCACCCCTCCACTTT
>many|TRBJ1-4|TRBV2|.
CASSDWSTNEKLFF
TGTGCCAGCAGTGACTGGTCCACTAATGAAAAACTGTTTTTT
>many|TRBJ1-1|TRBV12-3/TRBV12-4|TRBD1
CASSNTGGTEAFF
TGTGCCAGCAGTAATACAGGGGGGACTGAAGCTTTCTTT
>many|TRBJ1-5|TRBV6-6|TRBD1
CASSSPLDRGQPQRF
TGTGCCAGCAGTTCGCCTCTGGACAGGGGTCAGCCCCAGCGTTTT
>many|TRBJ2-5|TRBV6-2/TRBV6-3|TRBD2
CASSYSKGRRTSGRVETQYF
TGTGCCAGCAGTTACTCGAAAGGCCGTAGGACTAGCGGGAGGGTAGAGACCCAGTACTTC
>.|TRBJ2-3|TRBV5-1|TRBD1
CASSLAGNRGDTDTQYF
TGCGCCAGCAGCTTGGCCGGGAACAGGGGGGACACAGATACGCAGTATTTT
>.|TRBJ2-3|TRBV2|TRBD2
CATGTSGRDTQYF
TGTGCCACCGGGACTAGCGGGAGAGATACGCAGTATTTT
>.|TRBJ2-6|TRBV19|.
CASSPISGANVLTF
TGTGCCAGTAGTCCCATCTCTGGGGCCAACGTCCTGACTTTC
>many|TRBJ2-6|TRBV6-1|TRBD1
CASSDTGGSGANVLTF
TGTGCCAGCAGTGATACAGGGGGCTCTGGGGCCAACGTCCTGACTTTC
>.|TRBJ2-5|TRBV5-6|.
CASSFYICSARSGLAGDGETQYF
.
>many|TRBJ2-3|TRBV6-4|.
CASSDQGRGTQYF
TGTGCCAGCAGTGACCAGGGGAGGGGTACGCAGTATTTT
>.|TRBJ2-1|TRBV3-1|TRBD2
CASSQSSGRREQFF
TGTGCCAGCAGCCAGTCTAGCGGGAGGCGGGAGCAGTTCTTC
>once|TRBJ2-5|TRBV9|TRBD2
CASYTGGTQYF
TGTGCCAGCTACACGGGAGGGACCCAGTACTTC
>many|TRBJ2-7|TRBV28|TRBD2
CASIRAGDHEQYF
TGTGCCAGCATTCGGGCGGGGGACCACGAGCAGTACTTC
>.|TRBJ1-6|TRBV9|.
CAREVSNSPLHF
TGTGCTAGAGAGGTTTCTAATTCACCCCTCCACTTT
>many|TRBJ2-7|TRBV12-3/TRBV12-4|.
CASSFAALYEQYF
TGTGCCAGCAGTTTTGCGGCCCTCTACGAGCAGTACTTC
>.|TRBJ2-7|TRBV18|.
CASSPSQGSLGEQYF
TGTGCCAGCTCACCCTCACAGGGTTCCCTCGGCGAGCAGTACTTC
>.|TRBJ1-1|TRBV7-7|.
CASSLVTCRDTEAFF
TGTGCTAGCAGCTTAGTAACCTGCCGGGACACTGAAGCTTTCTTT